This T cell receptor beta chain was observed in a study of T cell responses to AZD1222 COVID-19 vaccine. Findings and caveats of the study: Repertoire sampling was restricted to post-peak T cell response timepoints. Variant regions that are unmutated are reportedly the target of nearly half of spike-specific TCRs. Clonal diversity may have been underestimated, and the donors were mostly white British, with more females than males. Dominant at 160-218 and 743-854, vaccine-associated CD4 TCRs also spanned spike.

This clone occurred once. Its antigen remains unknown. The germline CDR1 and CDR2 sequences are SGHDT and YYEEEE. The V and J ends lost 3 bases and 3 bases respectively, with 18 bases between them. CDR3 length: 16 residues. TCRdb keeps only in-frame clones here, not all; method: immunoSEQ multiplex PCR. The sample has roughly 200,000 clones; approximately 93% are singletons. The sequence came from an adult who received the AZD1222 COVID-19 vaccine. The genes are TRBV5-6 and TRBJ1-2, with D tentatively TRBD1 (5 bases). This specimen consisted of peripheral blood, obtained 28 days after the second AZD1222 dose. The CDR3 DNA follows: TGTGCCAGCAGCTCGTGGGGGGACGGCTTAGACTATGGCTACACCTTC. Its translation is CASSSWGDGLDYGYTF.